The 5 T cell receptor beta chains given below trace back to one sample, sequenced in a study of cytomegalovirus exposure and HLA in healthy donors (TCRdb year 2017). Libraries were built with the immunoSEQ multiplex PCR assay. The table comes from immuneACCESS by way of TCRdb, which keeps in-frame sequences with V and J called. Part of the clones is missing from these tables; in studies checked, under half for an unresolved V gene and the rest for unknown reasons. The sample contains some 170,000 clones, about 86% of them found a single time. The leading ten clones occupy about 1.5% of the sample. The source material was PBMCs. The origin of the receptors is a woman aged 25 to 39 in good health and CMV-seronegative.

The chain couples TRBV4-1 to TRBJ2-7; TRBD1 aligns across 7 bases. Germline loops: CDR1 MGHRA, CDR2 YSYEKL. The CDR3 totals 13 residues. V shed 4 bases, J shed 2 bases, and the junction held 2 bases outside the gene matches. CDR3 sequence reads: CASSPDRTYEQYF. CDR3 nucleotide sequence: TGCGCCAGCAGCCCGGACAGGACCTACGAGCAGTACTTC.

The CDR3 region is CATSRESGGVEKLFF. The CDR3 DNA follows: TGTGCCACCAGCAGAGAGTCGGGGGGGGTTGAAAAACTGTTTTTT. The rearrangement joins TRBV15 to TRBJ1-4, with a weak D call TRBD1 (5 bases). The germline gives CDR1 LNHNV, CDR2 YYDKDF (reference sequence). Trimming took 0 bases from V and 7 from J, leaving 12 bases between them. This CDR3 has 15 amino acids.

This clone was picked up one time. V is TRBV4-1 and J is TRBJ2-5, with D unresolved. Trimming took 4 bases from V and 4 from J, leaving 10 bases between them. There are 13 residues in the CDR3. Per the germline V gene, CDR1 is MGHRA and CDR2 is YSYEKL. The CDR3 coding sequence is TGCGCCAGCAGCCGGTTGCTAGTAGAGACCCAGTACTTC. Its protein product is CASSRLLVETQYF.

V is TRBV5-6 and J is TRBJ2-7; 8 nucleotides agree with TRBD1. Germline CDR1 SGHDT, CDR2 YYEEEE. The ends lost 2 bases at V and 7 bases at J; junction bases unmatched: 11. The CDR3 loop spans 15 amino acids. This chain's CDR3 is CASSFMDRALGEQYF. CDR3 DNA: TGTGCCAGCAGCTTCATGGACAGGGCTCTGGGGGAGCAGTACTTC.

This sequence joins TRBV6-5 and TRBJ1-5, with a possible D match to TRBD1 (6 bases). This CDR3 region has 12 residues. In germline, CDR1 is MNHEY, CDR2 SVGAGI. V was clipped by 6 bases and J by 6 bases, with 9 bases between them. As DNA, the CDR3 is TGTGCCAGCAGAACAGGGAGTCAGCCCCAGCATTTT. This gives the protein CASRTGSQPQHF.